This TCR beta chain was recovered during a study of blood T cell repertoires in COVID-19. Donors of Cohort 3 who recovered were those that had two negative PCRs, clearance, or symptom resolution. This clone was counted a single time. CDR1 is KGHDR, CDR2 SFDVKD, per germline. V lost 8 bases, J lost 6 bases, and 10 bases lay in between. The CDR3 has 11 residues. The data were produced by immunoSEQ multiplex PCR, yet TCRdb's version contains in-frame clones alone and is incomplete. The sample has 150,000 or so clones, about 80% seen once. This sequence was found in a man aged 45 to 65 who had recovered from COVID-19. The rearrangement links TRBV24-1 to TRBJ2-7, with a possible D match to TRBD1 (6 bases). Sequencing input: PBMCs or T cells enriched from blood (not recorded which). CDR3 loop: CATKQGAEQYF. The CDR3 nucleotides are TGTGCCACCAAACAGGGTGCCGAGCAGTACTTC.